A selection of T cell receptor beta chains follows, all from one sample in a study of cytomegalovirus exposure and HLA in healthy donors. Libraries were prepared by immunoSEQ multiplex PCR; TCRdb keeps only in-frame clonotypes and omits some of them. Altogether more than 65,000 clones are present, about 73% being singletons, with the ten largest covering approximately 12%. The sequencing sample was made of PBMCs. The receptors here all came from a woman aged 60-75 years in good health and CMV-seropositive. CDR3s include the opening cysteine and the closing phenylalanine or tryptophan. Each record gives: CDR3 DNA, CDR3 protein, V gene, clone size, D gene, J gene. The D gene is left open where the match is weak. Rows may omit the clone size; those that give it use once, few, many or a size class.

TGTGCCAGCAGTTACTCCAGTAATTCACCCCTCCACTTT	CASSYSSNSPLHF	TRBV6-5	few	NA	TRBJ1-6
TGTGCCTGGAGTGTATTGGTCAGGGCGAGGACCTCTGGGGCCAACGTCCTGACTTTC	CAWSVLVRARTSGANVLTF	TRBV30	NA	NA	TRBJ2-6
TGTGCCAGCAGCGCCAGACAGTTCTCTGGCTACACCTTC	CASSARQFSGYTF	TRBV7-9	NA	NA	TRBJ1-2
TGTGCCAGCAGCCGGGCAGGGACATTCACAGATACGCAGTATTTT	CASSRAGTFTDTQYF	TRBV4-2	few	NA	TRBJ2-3
TGTGCCAGCAGACTACAGGGAATGTTTTCACCCCTCCACTTT	CASRLQGMFSPLHF	TRBV6-5	few	NA	TRBJ1-6
TGTGCCAGCAGGTCGCGGGGCGGGGGGGCCCTGGATGAGCAGTTCTTC	CASRSRGGGALDEQFF	TRBV7-2	NA	TRBD2	TRBJ2-1
TGTGCTAGTGGTTTGGGTTCCCAACTTGAGCAGTACTTC	CASGLGSQLEQYF	TRBV12-5	NA	NA	TRBJ2-7
TGTGCCAGCAGCTCCTCTGGGGGAGGGAGCCTCTCTGGAAACACCATATATTTT	CASSSSGGGSLSGNTIYF	TRBV9	once	NA	TRBJ1-3
TGCAGCGTCATTACTAGCGCAGATACGCAGTATTTT	CSVITSADTQYF	TRBV29-1	NA	TRBD2	TRBJ2-3
TGTGCCAGCAGCAAGGGACAGGGCTCCTACAATGAGCAGTTCTTC	CASSKGQGSYNEQFF	TRBV5-4	NA	TRBD1	TRBJ2-1
TGTGCCAGCAGCTTAAACAGGGGAGATGGCGAGCAGTACTTC	CASSLNRGDGEQYF	TRBV7-6	NA	TRBD1	TRBJ2-7
TGTGCCTGGAGCGCAGGGGTTTACACTGAAGCTTTCTTT	CAWSAGVYTEAFF	TRBV30	NA	NA	TRBJ1-1
TGTGCCAGCCGAGAGGATACGCAGTATTTT	CASREDTQYF	TRBV6-1	NA	NA	TRBJ2-3
TGTGCCAGCAACACCGGGACAGGGAATGAAAAACTGTTTTTT	CASNTGTGNEKLFF	TRBV9	NA	TRBD1	TRBJ1-4
TGTGCCAGCACCACGGAGGTATTCTATGGCTACACCTTC	CASTTEVFYGYTF	TRBV19	NA	NA	TRBJ1-2
TGCAGCGTTGCCCCGACAGGGGGCTCCTATGGCTACACCTTC	CSVAPTGGSYGYTF	TRBV29-1	NA	TRBD1	TRBJ1-2
TGTGCCAGCAGTCAGACTAGCGGAGTTAGCACAGATACGCAGTATTTT	CASSQTSGVSTDTQYF	TRBV5-4	NA	TRBD2	TRBJ2-3